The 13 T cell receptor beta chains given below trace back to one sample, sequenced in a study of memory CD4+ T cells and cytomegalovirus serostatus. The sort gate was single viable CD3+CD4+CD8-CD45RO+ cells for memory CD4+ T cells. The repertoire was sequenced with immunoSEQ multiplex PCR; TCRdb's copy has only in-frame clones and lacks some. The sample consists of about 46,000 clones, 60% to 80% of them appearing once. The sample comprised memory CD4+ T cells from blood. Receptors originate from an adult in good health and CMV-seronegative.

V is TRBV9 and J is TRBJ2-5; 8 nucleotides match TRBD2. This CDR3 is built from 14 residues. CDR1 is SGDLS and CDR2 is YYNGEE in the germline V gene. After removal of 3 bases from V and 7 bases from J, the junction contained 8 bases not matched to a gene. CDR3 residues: CASSETSADGTQYF. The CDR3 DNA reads TGTGCCAGCAGCGAGACTAGCGCCGACGGGACCCAGTACTTC.

In DNA form, the CDR3 reads TGTGCCAGCAGACAGGGACTTTATAATTCACCCCTCCACTTT. It is translated as CASRQGLYNSPLHF. The chain couples TRBV7-8 to TRBJ1-6; maybe TRBD1 (6 bases). Trimming shortened V by 6 bases and J by 4 bases, and 10 bases separated the two germline ends. The CDR3 extends over 14 amino acids. From germline, CDR1 is SGHVS and CDR2 FQNEAQ.

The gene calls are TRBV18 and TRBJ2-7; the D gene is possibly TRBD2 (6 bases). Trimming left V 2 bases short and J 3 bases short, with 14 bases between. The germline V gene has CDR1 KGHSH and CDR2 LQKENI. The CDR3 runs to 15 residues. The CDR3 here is CASSPGTPGLYEQYF. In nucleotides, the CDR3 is TGTGCCAGCTCACCAGGGACTCCGGGGCTCTACGAGCAGTACTTC.

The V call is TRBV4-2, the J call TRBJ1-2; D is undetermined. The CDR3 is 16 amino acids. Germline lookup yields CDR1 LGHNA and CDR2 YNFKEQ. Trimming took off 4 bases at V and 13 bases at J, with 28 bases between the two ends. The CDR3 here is CASSPTKILQIPVSTF. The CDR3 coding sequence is TGTGCCAGCAGCCCAACCAAGATTTTACAGATCCCGGTATCCACCTTC.

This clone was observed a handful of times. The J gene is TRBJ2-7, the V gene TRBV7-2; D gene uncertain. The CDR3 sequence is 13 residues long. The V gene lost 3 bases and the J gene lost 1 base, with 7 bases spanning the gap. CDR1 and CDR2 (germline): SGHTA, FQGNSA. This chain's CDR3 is CASSLAVSYEQYF. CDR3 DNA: TGTGCCAGCAGCTTGGCAGTTTCCTACGAGCAGTACTTC.

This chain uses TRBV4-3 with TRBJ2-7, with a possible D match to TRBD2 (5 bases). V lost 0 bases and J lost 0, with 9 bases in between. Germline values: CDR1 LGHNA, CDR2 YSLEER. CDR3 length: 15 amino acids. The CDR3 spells CASSQDRGSSYEQYF. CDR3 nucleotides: TGCGCCAGCAGCCAAGATCGGGGAAGCTCCTACGAGCAGTACTTC.

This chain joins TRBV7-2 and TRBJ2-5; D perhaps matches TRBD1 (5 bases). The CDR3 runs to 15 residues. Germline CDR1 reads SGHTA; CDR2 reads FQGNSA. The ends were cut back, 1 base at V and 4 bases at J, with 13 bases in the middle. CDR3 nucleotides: TGTGCCAGCAGCTTAGAGCCAGGGTCGTTAGAGACCCAGTACTTC. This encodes CASSLEPGSLETQYF.

CDR3: CASSLLAGAPGAQYF. CDR3 nucleotide sequence: TGCGCCAGCAGCTTACTAGCGGGGGCCCCCGGAGCCCAGTACTTC. This rearrangement joins TRBV5-1 to TRBJ2-5; 11 nucleotides agree with TRBD2. V shed 2 bases, J shed 9 bases, and the junction held 9 bases outside the gene matches. Germline V gene data show CDR1 as SGHRS and CDR2 as YFSETQ. This CDR3 has 15 amino acids.

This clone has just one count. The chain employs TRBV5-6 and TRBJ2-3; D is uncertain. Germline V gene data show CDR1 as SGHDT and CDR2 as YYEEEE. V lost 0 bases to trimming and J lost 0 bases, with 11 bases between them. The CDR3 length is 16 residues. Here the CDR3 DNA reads TGTGCCAGCAGCTTGGTCCCGGGCCTTAGCACAGATACGCAGTATTTT. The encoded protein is CASSLVPGLSTDTQYF.

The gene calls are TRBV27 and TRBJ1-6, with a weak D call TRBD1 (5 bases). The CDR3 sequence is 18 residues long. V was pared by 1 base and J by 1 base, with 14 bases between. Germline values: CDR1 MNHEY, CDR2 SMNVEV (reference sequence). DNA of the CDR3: TGTGCCAGCAGTTTATGGGACGGTCAGAGTTCCTATAATTCACCCCTCCACTTT. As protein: CASSLWDGQSSYNSPLHF.

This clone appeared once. The CDR3 bases are TGCAGCGTGGGACAGGCACTTGAAGCTTTCTTT. Amino acids: CSVGQALEAFF. This sequence joins TRBV29-1 and TRBJ1-1; TRBD1 matches 8 bases. Per the germline V gene, CDR1 is SQVTM and CDR2 is ANQGSEA. The CDR3 spans 11 residues. Unmatched junction bases numbered 4, after V lost 6 bases and J lost 7 bases.

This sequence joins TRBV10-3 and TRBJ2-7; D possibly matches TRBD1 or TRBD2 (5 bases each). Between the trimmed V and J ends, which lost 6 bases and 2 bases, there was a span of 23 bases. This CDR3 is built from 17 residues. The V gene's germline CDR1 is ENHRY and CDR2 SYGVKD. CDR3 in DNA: TGTGCCATCAGACCCTCTGACAGAAACGTACTAGCCTACGAGCAGTACTTC. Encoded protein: CAIRPSDRNVLAYEQYF.

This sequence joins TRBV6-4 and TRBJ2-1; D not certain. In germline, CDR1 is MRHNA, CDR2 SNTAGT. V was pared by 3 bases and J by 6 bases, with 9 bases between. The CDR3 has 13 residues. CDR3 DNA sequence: TGTGCCAGCAGTGAAAACAGACTCAATGAGCAGTTCTTC. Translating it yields CASSENRLNEQFF.